The clone carrying this T cell receptor (beta chain) was detected only once. It was nivolumab, ipilimumab, aspirin, low-dose cyclophosphamide and low-dose radiotherapy that donors received. These data originate in a study of low-dose radiotherapy and immunotherapy resistance in tumors. Study summary: Every 2 weeks, cohort 1 got 0.5 Gy, reaching 6.5 Gy to the planning target volume. A daily 300 mg dose of oral aspirin was taken by patients for four cycles from cycle 1 day 1.

With TRAV- and TRBV-specific primers, first-strand cDNA was made, covering the alpha and beta chains. TCRs were amplified for about 18 PCR cycles with a constant-region primer and V-primer adapter. MiXCR, applied by TCRdb to the reads, yields one record per CDR3 protein. The sample holds over 7,500 distinct CDR3 sequences, roughly three quarters seen once. V was clipped by 5 bases and J by 2 bases, with 10 bases between them. This CDR3 has 14 residues. The germline V gene has CDR1 SNHLY and CDR2 FYNNEI. The TCR comes from a human donor with advanced metastatic prostate, ovarian, gallbladder or colorectal cancer (not recorded which). This table probably holds off-target reads from a library built for another chain. The chain has TRBV2 and TRBJ2-1, with D possibly being TRBD1 (6 bases). The CDR3 DNA is TGTGCCAGCAGTTACAGGGATCCCTACAATGAGCAGTTCTTC. Its translation is CASSYRDPYNEQFF.